This TCR beta chain was identified in a study of cytomegalovirus exposure and HLA in healthy donors. Only in-frame clones appear in the TCRdb table, and some are missing; sequencing was by immunoSEQ multiplex PCR. This sample yields some 110,000 clones, of which more than 70% are seen a single time; more than 1.5% belongs to the top ten. Overall study findings and caveats: In vitro checks showed that a few CMV-associated chains really do target CMV antigens. Rare TCR sequences predominated, though certain public TCRs were found in many donors.

Points on this clone: What it binds is not known.

The CDR3 is made up of 14 amino acids. V lost 3 bases to trimming and J lost 0 bases; unmatched junction nucleotides: 2. Germline CDR1 is MNHNS and CDR2 is SASEGT. The material sequenced was PBMCs. The sequence was collected from a man younger than 30 in good health and CMV-seronegative. This chain links TRBV6-1 with TRBJ2-7; 7 positions match TRBD1. The CDR3 reads CASSEGDSSYEQYF. Here the CDR3 DNA reads TGTGCCAGCAGTGAGGGGGACAGCTCCTACGAGCAGTACTTC.